What follows are 13 T cell receptor beta chains derived from one specimen sequenced in a study of OX40 agonist ivuxolimab in advanced cancers. Libraries were built with the immunoSEQ multiplex PCR assay. As stored in TCRdb, this immuneACCESS dataset retains in-frame rearrangements with V and J assigned. A fraction of the clones does not appear; measured against another copy, unresolved V genes explain less than half of the discrepancy, and the remainder lacks a known reason. A total of tens of thousands of clones appear in this sample, more than 65% of them only once. 4% to 6% of the sample rests with the top ten. Sample: CD4+ or CD8+ T cells sorted from blood, taken in a trial of the OX40 agonist ivuxolimab. These receptors were obtained from an adult with an advanced solid tumor such as melanoma, head and neck, liver or kidney cancer.

CDR3: CASSQDTAGRQPQHF. CDR3 DNA sequence: TGCGCCAGCAGCCAAGATACAGCAGGGAGGCAGCCCCAGCATTTT. The V and J genes are TRBV4-1 and TRBJ1-5; perhaps TRBD1 as D (5 bases). CDR1 and CDR2 from the germline V gene are MGHRA and YSYEKL. The CDR3 is 15 amino acids. Trimming removed 0 bases from V and 7 bases from J, with 13 bases in between.

The chain uses TRBV29-1 and TRBJ2-3; D gene uncertain. The CDR3 covers 13 residues. Deletions cut 6 bases from V and 0 bases from J, with 10 bases between. Germline V CDR1 and CDR2: SQVTM, ANQGSEA. Here the CDR3 reads CSVMRLSTDTQYF. The CDR3 region has the DNA TGCAGCGTGATGCGTCTAAGCACAGATACGCAGTATTTT.

This clone was seen only once. CDR3 sequence: CASGPGQGGTDTQYF. The DNA of the CDR3 is TGTGCCAGCGGGCCGGGACAGGGGGGCACAGATACGCAGTATTTT. The chain links TRBV6-4 to TRBJ2-3, with 11 bases identical to TRBD1. Germline-derived CDR1 and CDR2 are MRHNA and SNTAGT. CDR3 size: 15 residues. Trimming at V came to 8 bases and at J to 1 base, leaving 5 bases not matched to a gene.

The rearrangement joins TRBV5-1 to TRBJ2-5; 11 bases match TRBD2. Germline lookup yields CDR1 SGHRS and CDR2 YFSETQ. This CDR3 is built from 17 residues. V trimming: 0 bases; J trimming: 2 bases; junction bases outside the gene matches: 6. The CDR3 sequence: CASSLEGTSGAQETQYF. The CDR3 bases are TGCGCCAGCAGCTTGGAAGGGACTAGCGGAGCGCAAGAGACCCAGTACTTC.

The V and J genes are TRBV5-1 and TRBJ1-2; TRBD1 aligns across 8 bases. Germline values: CDR1 SGHRS, CDR2 YFSETQ. The ends lost 3 bases at V and 4 bases at J; junction bases unmatched: 11. The CDR3 loop spans 16 amino acids. CDR3 bases: TGCGCCAGCAGCTCTGTCACAGGGGGTTCATTCTATGGCTACACCTTC. Amino acid sequence: CASSSVTGGSFYGYTF.

The rearrangement uses TRBV4-3 and TRBJ2-7; 8 bases agree with TRBD1. J lost 2 bases, V lost 3 bases, and 3 bases had no gene match. The CDR3 is made up of 14 amino acids. Germline-derived CDR1 and CDR2 are LGHNA and YSLEER. This CDR3 is CASSQTGVAYEQYF. CDR3 DNA sequence: TGCGCCAGCAGCCAGACAGGGGTCGCCTACGAGCAGTACTTC.

The chain links TRBV7-9 to TRBJ1-2; 10 nucleotides align to TRBD1. Germline trimming cut 6 bases from V and 2 bases from J; bases unmatched to any gene: 3. The germline CDR1 and CDR2 sequences are SEHNR and FQNEAQ (reference sequence). This CDR3 comprises 14 residues. The CDR3: CASSPDRGNYGYTF. The CDR3 region has the DNA TGTGCCAGCAGTCCGGACAGGGGGAACTATGGCTACACCTTC.

The genes are TRBV6-5 and TRBJ2-3; D gene uncertain. The CDR3 runs 16 residues. The germline V gene encodes CDR1 MNHEY and CDR2 SVGAGI. The V and J ends lost 2 bases and 3 bases respectively, with 15 bases between them. The CDR3 loop is CASSYDLVVSTDTQYF. CDR3 nucleotides: TGTGCCAGCAGTTACGACCTAGTGGTTTCAACAGATACGCAGTATTTT.

The V and J genes are TRBV18 and TRBJ1-1, with D possibly matching TRBD1 (5 bases). This CDR3 contains 15 residues. Germline V gene sequence: CDR1 KGHSH, CDR2 LQKENI. V was shortened by 2 bases and J by 2 bases, with 12 bases between the two germline ends. CDR3 in amino acids: CASSPGVGGNTEAFF. The CDR3 region has the DNA TGTGCCAGCTCACCAGGAGTGGGGGGAAACACTGAAGCTTTCTTT. The full variable domain, with the rest looked up from reference TRBV18 and TRBJ1-1, is NAGVMQNPRHLVRRRGQEARLRCSPMKGHSHVYWYRQLPEEGLKFMVYLQKENIIDESGMPKERFSAEFPKEGPSILRIQQVVRGDSAAYFCASSPGVGGNTEAFFGQGTRLTVV.

V is TRBV5-1 and J is TRBJ1-2; D may be TRBD1 (5 bases). Trimming cost V 4 bases and J 5 bases, with 18 bases left between them. The CDR3 has 15 amino acids. Germline V gene lookup returns CDR1 SGHRS and CDR2 YFSETQ. DNA for the CDR3: TGCGCCAGCAGCCGGGACGACGGACTTTCTTATGGCTACACCTTC. Its protein is CASSRDDGLSYGYTF.

V usage is TRBV29-1 and J usage is TRBJ2-1; 9 bases are shared with TRBD1. The ends lost 6 bases at V and 4 bases at J; junction bases unmatched: 7. Per the germline V gene, CDR1 is SQVTM and CDR2 is ANQGSEA. The CDR3 is 14 amino acids. Here the CDR3 reads CSVAGTGIYNEQFF. CDR3 DNA: TGCAGCGTCGCCGGGACAGGGATTTACAATGAGCAGTTCTTC.

J is TRBJ1-3 and V is TRBV19; tentative D call: TRBD1 (6 bases). The CDR3 sequence is 16 residues long. Trimming stripped 4 bases from V and 4 bases from J, with 17 bases between. Germline CDR1 LNHDA, CDR2 SQIVND (reference sequence). The CDR3 sequence: CASSTRGRGSGNTIYF. DNA of the CDR3: TGTGCCAGTAGTACTCGGGGCAGGGGCTCCGGAAACACCATATATTTT.

The chain links TRBV5-1 to TRBJ2-5; 7 nucleotides line up with TRBD1. The length of the CDR3 is 13 residues. V was pared by 4 bases and J by 6 bases, with 6 bases of the junction left unmatched. Germline V CDR1 and CDR2: SGHRS, YFSETQ. Written as DNA, the CDR3 is TGCGCCAGCAGCCTCGGACAGGAACAGACCCAGTACTTC. It yields the protein CASSLGQEQTQYF.